This is a list of T cell receptor beta chains from one sample in a study of T cell repertoires in aging, cancer and after chemotherapy. Using its own MiXCR run on the multiplex PCR reads, TCRdb lists one record per CDR3 protein. The sample has thousands of distinct CDR3 sequences; over 50% are singletons. Sequenced: blood. The receptor source for this set is a human donor in good health. Both conserved end residues are part of each CDR3. The order of the fields is J gene, D gene, clone size, V gene, CDR3 protein, CDR3 DNA. The D gene is left open where the match is weak. Size tells how often a clone was seen (once, few, many) or the class of an expanded clone, and some rows leave it out.

j_call: TRBJ2-3; d_call: -; clone_size: -; v_call: TRBV19; cdr3_aa: CASRAASTDTQYF; cdr3_nt: TGTGCCAGTAGGGCGGCTAGCACAGATACGCAGTATTTT
j_call: TRBJ2-3; d_call: -; clone_size: -; v_call: TRBV6-1; cdr3_aa: CASRDASTDTQYF; cdr3_nt: TGTGCCAGCCGGGACGCGAGCACAGATACGCAGTATTTT
j_call: TRBJ2-5; d_call: -; clone_size: -; v_call: TRBV20-1; cdr3_aa: CSASRAQETQYF; cdr3_nt: TGCAGTGCTAGCAGGGCCCAAGAGACCCAGTACTTC
j_call: TRBJ2-7; d_call: -; clone_size: -; v_call: TRBV12-3/TRBV12-4; cdr3_aa: CASSSAGRHEQYF; cdr3_nt: TGTGCCAGCAGCTCGGCAGGGAGGCACGAGCAGTACTTC
j_call: TRBJ1-6; d_call: TRBD1; clone_size: -; v_call: TRBV5-1; cdr3_aa: CASSLGRGNSPLHF; cdr3_nt: TGTGCCAGCAGCTTGGGCAGGGGGAATTCACCCCTCCACTTT
j_call: TRBJ2-5; d_call: -; clone_size: -; v_call: TRBV20-1; cdr3_aa: CSARVDPSRETQYF; cdr3_nt: TGCAGTGCTAGAGTGGACCCAAGCAGGGAGACCCAGTACTTC
j_call: TRBJ1-6; d_call: -; clone_size: -; v_call: TRBV27; cdr3_aa: CASSSPGSPLHF; cdr3_nt: TGTGCCAGCAGTTCCCCGGGATCACCCCTCCACTTT
j_call: TRBJ2-5; d_call: TRBD2; clone_size: -; v_call: TRBV5-5; cdr3_aa: CASSLALAVQETQYF; cdr3_nt: TGTGCCAGCAGCTTGGCACTAGCGGTCCAAGAGACCCAGTACTTC
j_call: TRBJ2-1; d_call: TRBD2; clone_size: -; v_call: TRBV11-2; cdr3_aa: CASSHLGGSSYNEQFF; cdr3_nt: TGTGCCAGCAGCCATCTCGGGGGGAGCTCCTACAATGAGCAGTTCTTC
j_call: TRBJ1-2; d_call: TRBD1; clone_size: -; v_call: TRBV4-2; cdr3_aa: CASSQGDRSNYGYTF; cdr3_nt: TGTGCCAGCAGCCAAGGGGACAGGTCCAACTATGGCTACACCTTC
j_call: TRBJ2-5; d_call: -; clone_size: few; v_call: TRBV29-1; cdr3_aa: CSVALGRLSGAQYF; cdr3_nt: TGCAGCGTTGCCCTGGGACGGCTCAGTGGGGCCCAGTACTTC
j_call: TRBJ2-5; d_call: -; clone_size: few; v_call: TRBV6-6; cdr3_aa: CASRDMGGQESSTQYF; cdr3_nt: TGTGCCAGCAGGGATATGGGGGGACAAGAGTCGTCGACCCAGTACTTC
j_call: TRBJ2-7; d_call: TRBD1; clone_size: few; v_call: TRBV19; cdr3_aa: CASSMRTGVTEQYF; cdr3_nt: TGTGCCAGTAGTATGCGGACAGGGGTTACCGAGCAGTACTTC
j_call: TRBJ2-7; d_call: TRBD2; clone_size: -; v_call: TRBV19; cdr3_aa: CASSIAAGSEQYF; cdr3_nt: TGTGCCAGTAGTATAGCAGCGGGGAGCGAGCAGTACTTC
j_call: TRBJ2-7; d_call: -; clone_size: -; v_call: TRBV6-5; cdr3_aa: CASSPGLTYEQYF; cdr3_nt: TGTGCCAGCAGCCCGGGACTGACCTACGAGCAGTACTTC
j_call: TRBJ2-3; d_call: TRBD2; clone_size: -; v_call: TRBV29-1; cdr3_aa: CSSMGGSPDTQYF; cdr3_nt: TGCAGCTCGATGGGGGGGAGCCCCGATACGCAGTATTTT
j_call: TRBJ1-1; d_call: TRBD1; clone_size: -; v_call: TRBV6-1; cdr3_aa: CASTRGTGTKWNTEAFF; cdr3_nt: TGTGCCAGCACTAGGGGGACAGGGACTAAATGGAACACTGAAGCTTTCTTT
j_call: TRBJ2-1; d_call: -; clone_size: few; v_call: TRBV6-5; cdr3_aa: CASSRGGGISYNEQFF; cdr3_nt: TGTGCCAGCAGTCGAGGGGGGGGCATCTCCTACAATGAGCAGTTCTTC
j_call: TRBJ1-1; d_call: -; clone_size: -; v_call: TRBV5-4; cdr3_aa: CASSLASFWTDTEAFF; cdr3_nt: TGTGCCAGCAGCTTGGCGTCGTTTTGGACAGACACTGAAGCTTTCTTT
j_call: TRBJ2-2; d_call: TRBD1; clone_size: -; v_call: TRBV18; cdr3_aa: CASSPAGGNTGELFF; cdr3_nt: TGTGCCAGCTCACCGGCAGGGGGCAACACCGGGGAGCTGTTTTTT
j_call: TRBJ2-3; d_call: -; clone_size: -; v_call: TRBV6-5; cdr3_aa: CASNGAVEDTQYF; cdr3_nt: TGTGCCAGCAACGGGGCCGTCGAAGATACGCAGTATTTT
j_call: TRBJ1-5; d_call: -; clone_size: few; v_call: TRBV19; cdr3_aa: CASSALGPQHF; cdr3_nt: TGTGCCAGTAGTGCCCTGGGGCCCCAGCATTTT